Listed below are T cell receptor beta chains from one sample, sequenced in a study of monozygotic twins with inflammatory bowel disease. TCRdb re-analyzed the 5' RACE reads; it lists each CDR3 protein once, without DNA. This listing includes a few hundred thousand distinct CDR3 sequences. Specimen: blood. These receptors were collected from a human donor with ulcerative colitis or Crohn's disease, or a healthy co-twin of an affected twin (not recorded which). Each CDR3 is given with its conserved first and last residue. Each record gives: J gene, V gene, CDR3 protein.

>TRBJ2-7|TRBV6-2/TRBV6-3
CASRTQDYYEQYF
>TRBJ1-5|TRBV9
CASSPGPVSNQPQHF
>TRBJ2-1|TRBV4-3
CASSQDLSGGGEQFF
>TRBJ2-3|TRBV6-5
CASSYSNFGGDTQYF
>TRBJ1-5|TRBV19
CASSIQANSNQPQHF
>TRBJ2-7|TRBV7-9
CASSEQTAAPRDEQYF
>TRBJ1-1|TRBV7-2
CASSTDRTGYTEAFF
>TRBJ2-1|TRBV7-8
CASSLADKKRFYNEQFF
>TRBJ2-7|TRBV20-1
CSATTQGRTLYEQYF
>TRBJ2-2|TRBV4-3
CASSRNHRGGNTGELFF
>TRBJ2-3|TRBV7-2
CASSLVWRGGTDTQYF
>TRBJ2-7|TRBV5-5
CASSLASGTAYEQYF
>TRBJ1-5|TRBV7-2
CASSLGGANQPQHF
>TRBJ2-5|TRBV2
CASSVDRSPQETQYF
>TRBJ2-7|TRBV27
CASSLYGTAAYEQYF
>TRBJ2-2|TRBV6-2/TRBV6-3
CASSYSRASTGELFF
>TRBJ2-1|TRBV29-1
CSATLQTSGPDNEQFF
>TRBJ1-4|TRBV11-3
CASSFAAKGQDNEKLFF
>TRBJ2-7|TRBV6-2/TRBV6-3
CASSYYGTGPTYEQYF
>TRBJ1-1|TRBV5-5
CASSLPTGARGTEAFF
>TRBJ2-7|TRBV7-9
CASSPGTSGYEQYF
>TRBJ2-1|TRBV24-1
CATSLRGGTVYEQFF
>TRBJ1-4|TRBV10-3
CAISEGAGNLNEKLFF
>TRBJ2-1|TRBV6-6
CASSPRNGGGFF
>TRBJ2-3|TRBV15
CATSRGHNADTQYF
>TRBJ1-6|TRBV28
CASSFPGSENSPLHF
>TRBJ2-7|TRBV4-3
CASSQDIGFDYEQYF
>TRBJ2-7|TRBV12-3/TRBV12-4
CASSLFGTDSHDEQYF
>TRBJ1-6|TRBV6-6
CASGGANNSPLHF
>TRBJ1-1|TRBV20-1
CSASGQGAIANTEAFF
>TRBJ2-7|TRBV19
CASSMTGLEQYF
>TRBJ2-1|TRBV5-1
CASSLGQGYFNEQFF
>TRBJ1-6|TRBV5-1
CASSEQGPYNSPLHF
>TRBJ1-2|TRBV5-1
CASSFRLPENYGYTF
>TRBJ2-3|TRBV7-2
CASSRGRSDTQYF
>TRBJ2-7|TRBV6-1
CASSRTGGFYEQYF
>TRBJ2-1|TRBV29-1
CSVVASGDEQFF
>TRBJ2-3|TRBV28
CASSRTSGRADTQYF
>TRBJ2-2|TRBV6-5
CASSYKPGLANGELFF
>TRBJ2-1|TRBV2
CASSEYLAYNEQFF
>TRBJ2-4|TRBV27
CASRELAKNIQYF
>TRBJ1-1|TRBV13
CASSQGLLGAFF
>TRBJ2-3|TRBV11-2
CATTGGRTDTQYF
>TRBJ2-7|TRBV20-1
CSARGTSGLTYEQYF
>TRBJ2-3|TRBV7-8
CASSPQIISSTDTQYF
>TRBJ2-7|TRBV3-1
CASSFSVYEQYF
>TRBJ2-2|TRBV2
CASKGGSGAGELFF
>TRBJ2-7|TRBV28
CASQALGRAYEQYF
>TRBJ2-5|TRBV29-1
CSVGGLGGTQYF
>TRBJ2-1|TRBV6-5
CASSLVESYNEQFF
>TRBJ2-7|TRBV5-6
CASSPGGSAQLYEQYF
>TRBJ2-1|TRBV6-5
CASSSLTRGPYNEQFF
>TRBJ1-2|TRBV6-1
CASRAPGQGYGYTF
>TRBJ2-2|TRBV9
CASSVGSRGSAGELFF
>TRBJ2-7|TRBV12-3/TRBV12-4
CASCVFQGGYEQYF